This T cell receptor (beta chain) is from a study of molecular identifiers for immune sequencing clone quantification. There are many counts of this clonotype. CDR1 and CDR2 from the germline V gene are LGHDT and YNNKEL (reference sequence). The CDR3 consists of 16 residues. V was pared by 0 bases and J by 0 bases, with 10 bases between. Previously published methods and listed TCR primers were used for the bulk TCR libraries. TCRdb reanalysed the PCR reads using MiXCR and keeps one entry per CDR3 protein. The sample carries 90,000 to 120,000 distinct CDR3 sequences, roughly 38% recorded once. The sample taken for sequencing was naive CD8+ T cells from blood, with Jurkat cell RNA spiked in. Subset reported: FACS-sorted CD8+CD4-CCR7+CD45RA+ naive T cells. The chain combines TRBV3-1 with TRBJ2-3; no definite D call. The TCR comes from a human donor in good health. Some libraries in this study had Jurkat cell RNA spiked in. CDR3 bases: TGTGCCAGCAGCCAAGAGACTCACCTTAGCACAGATACGCAGTATTTT. The encoded protein is CASSQETHLSTDTQYF.